Following are 17 T cell receptor beta chains from one sample sequenced in a study of neoadjuvant anti-PD-1 for oral cavity cancer. The method was immunoSEQ multiplex PCR; TCRdb's version includes in-frame clones alone and lacks a portion of them. The sample consists of over 30,000 clones, approximately 87% of them appearing once. This specimen consisted of PBMCs, obtained before nivolumab (anti-PD-1) treatment. Source of these receptors: a person between 40 and 79 years old with oral cavity squamous cell carcinoma.

The table lists this clone with a few counts. The genes are TRBV2 and TRBJ2-2; D unresolved. Germline assignment: CDR1 SNHLY and CDR2 FYNNEI. Trimming removed 0 bases at V and 0 bases at J, with 23 bases between. The CDR3 consists of 21 residues. CDR3 in amino acids: CASSEAMGLERPSTNTGELFF. CDR3 in DNA: TGTGCCAGCAGTGAAGCTATGGGGTTGGAGAGACCCTCGACGAACACCGGGGAGCTGTTTTTT.

The V call is TRBV15, the J call TRBJ2-3, with 9 nucleotides matching TRBD2. The trim removed 1 base at V and 0 bases at J, leaving 8 bases unmatched. The CDR3 contains 18 residues. Germline lookup yields CDR1 LNHNV and CDR2 YYDKDF (reference sequence). In nucleotides, the CDR3 is TGTGCCACCAGCAGAGTGCGGGGGGGCCCTCCTAGCACAGATACGCAGTATTTT. The encoded protein is CATSRVRGGPPSTDTQYF.

The V call is TRBV19, the J call TRBJ2-1; TRBD2 matches 8 bases. Trimming cost V 3 bases and J 5 bases; bases outside gene matches: 6. This CDR3 comprises 15 residues. Germline V gene lookup returns CDR1 LNHDA and CDR2 SQIVND (reference sequence). This chain's CDR3 is CASSIMAGGNNEQFF. Written as DNA, the CDR3 is TGTGCCAGTAGTATTATGGCGGGGGGCAACAATGAGCAGTTCTTC.

The gene calls are TRBV6-5 and TRBJ2-1; D not certain. This CDR3 is built from 15 residues. In germline, CDR1 is MNHEY, CDR2 SVGAGI. Trimming took off 0 bases at V and 8 bases at J, with 14 bases between the two ends. CDR3 loop: CASSYSVLSVDEQFF. The CDR3 DNA follows: TGTGCCAGCAGTTACTCTGTCCTCTCGGTCGATGAGCAGTTCTTC.

This rearrangement joins TRBV9 to TRBJ2-3; D might be TRBD2 (5 bases). Germline V lookup: CDR1 SGDLS, CDR2 YYNGEE. V gave up 0 bases and J gave up 9 bases, with 11 bases separating them. This CDR3 comprises 13 residues. The DNA for the CDR3 is TGTGCCAGCAGCGTAGAACTAGAAGGGACGCAGTATTTT. This gives the protein CASSVELEGTQYF.

The rearrangement uses TRBV7-9 and TRBJ2-3; no firm D call. Germline V CDR1 and CDR2: SEHNR, FQNEAQ (reference sequence). The CDR3 runs to 15 residues. V lost 0 bases and J 6 bases, leaving 13 bases between the germline ends. The CDR3 spells CASSLAGGRPDTQYF. The CDR3 DNA follows: TGTGCCAGCAGCTTAGCCGGCGGACGTCCGGATACGCAGTATTTT.

This clone was picked up one time. V gene TRBV11-3 combines with J gene TRBJ2-2, with 10 bases identical to TRBD1. Trimming took 4 bases from V and 6 from J; bases not matched to a gene: 11. Germline V gene lookup returns CDR1 SGHNT and CDR2 YENEEA. There are 17 residues in the CDR3. The CDR3 here is CASSSHYGTGASGELFF. CDR3 coding DNA: TGTGCCAGCAGCTCCCACTATGGGACAGGGGCCTCCGGGGAGCTGTTTTTT.

The chain uses TRBV27 and TRBJ2-3, with unresolved D. The CDR3 has 14 residues. Germline CDR1 reads MNHEY; CDR2 reads SMNVEV (reference sequence). V shed 6 bases and J shed 1 base, with 11 bases lying between them. The CDR3 reads CASREPLGTDTQYF. The CDR3 DNA reads TGTGCCAGCAGGGAGCCCCTAGGCACAGATACGCAGTATTTT.

The chain has TRBV6-5 and TRBJ2-5; 8 bases agree with TRBD1. J was trimmed by 5 bases and V by 0 bases; bases with no gene match: 8. From germline, CDR1 is MNHEY and CDR2 SVGAGI. This CDR3 has 16 residues. The CDR3 DNA sequence: TGTGCCAGCAGTTACTCCGGCAGGGGGCACGCGGAGACCCAGTACTTC. Protein: CASSYSGRGHAETQYF.

The V gene is TRBV7-8, the J gene TRBJ2-4; TRBD1 agrees at 7 bases. This CDR3 region has 16 residues. Unmatched junction bases numbered 11, after V lost 6 bases and J lost 3 bases. Germline CDR1 reads SGHVS; CDR2 reads FQNEAQ. This CDR3 is CASSPSQGVNKNIQYF. In DNA, the CDR3 is TGTGCCAGCAGTCCATCCCAGGGGGTCAACAAAAACATTCAGTACTTC.

As for this clone: Distinct nucleotide sequences in the sample also encode this CDR3. The chain employs TRBV5-1 and TRBJ1-4, with TRBD1 as a possible D gene (6 bases). The germline gives CDR1 SGHRS, CDR2 YFSETQ. Trimming cost V 0 bases and J 4 bases, with 10 bases left between them. This CDR3 spans 15 amino acids. CDR3 nucleotide sequence: TGCGCCAGCAGCTTGGGGACAGAGCGTAATGAAAAACTGTTTTTT. This translates into CASSLGTERNEKLFF.

The chain joins TRBV28 to TRBJ2-5; 10 bases match TRBD1. Trimming took 6 bases from V and 4 from J; bases not matched to a gene: 8. The CDR3 length is 15 residues. The germline V gene encodes CDR1 MDHEN and CDR2 SYDVKM. CDR3 amino acids: CASSRLTGGGETQYF. The CDR3 DNA reads TGTGCCAGCAGCCGCCTGACAGGGGGCGGAGAGACCCAGTACTTC. Supplemented by reference TRBV28 and TRBJ2-5, the full variable domain reads DVKVTQSSRYLVKRTGEKVFLECVQDMDHENMFWYRQDPGLGLRLIYFSYDVKMKEKGDIPEGYSVSREKKERFSLILESASTNQTSMYLCASSRLTGGGETQYFGPGTRLLVL.

The chain couples TRBV9 to TRBJ1-1; D uncertain. Trimming removed 0 bases from V and 1 base from J, with 10 bases in between. The CDR3 contains 15 residues. Germline values: CDR1 SGDLS, CDR2 YYNGEE. The CDR3 region has the DNA TGTGCCAGCAGCGTAGCCCCGGGCCGGAACACTGAAGCTTTCTTT. This encodes CASSVAPGRNTEAFF.

The chain uses TRBV7-6 and TRBJ1-6, with D possibly matching TRBD1 (6 bases). V dropped 5 bases and J dropped 6 bases, with 11 bases sitting between them. CDR3 length: 14 amino acids. The germline CDR1 and CDR2 sequences are SGHVS and FNYEAQ. In nucleotides, the CDR3 is TGTGCCAGCAGCACAGGGTTAGGTAATTCACCCCTCCACTTT. Its protein is CASSTGLGNSPLHF.

The chain links TRBV15 to TRBJ1-5; 12 bases are a match to TRBD1. The germline CDR1 and CDR2 sequences are LNHNV and YYDKDF (reference sequence). The V and J ends lost 5 bases and 6 bases, in that order; junction bases with no gene match: 2. The CDR3 contains 14 residues. CDR3 region: CATSGTGGIQPQHF. In nucleotides, the CDR3 is TGTGCCACCAGCGGGACAGGGGGCATTCAGCCCCAGCATTTT.

Only one count was recorded for this clone. The chain couples TRBV7-9 to TRBJ2-7; TRBD2 is a possible D gene (5 bases). This CDR3 is built from 16 residues. Per germline, CDR1 SEHNR and CDR2 FQNEAQ (reference sequence). V lost 2 bases and J 7 bases, leaving 21 bases between the germline ends. The CDR3 DNA sequence: TGTGCCAGCAGCTTACCCCCCCAGGCTGCCCCGGGAGAGCAGTACTTC. It codes for CASSLPPQAAPGEQYF.

The chain employs TRBV5-8 and TRBJ2-2; D is undetermined. This CDR3 region has 15 residues. Trimming took off 4 bases at V and 5 bases at J, with 15 bases between the two ends. The germline gives CDR1 SGHTS, CDR2 YDEGEE. DNA for the CDR3: TGTGCCAGCAGCCCTCAAAACTGGCTGACCGGGGAGCTGTTTTTT. It encodes CASSPQNWLTGELFF.